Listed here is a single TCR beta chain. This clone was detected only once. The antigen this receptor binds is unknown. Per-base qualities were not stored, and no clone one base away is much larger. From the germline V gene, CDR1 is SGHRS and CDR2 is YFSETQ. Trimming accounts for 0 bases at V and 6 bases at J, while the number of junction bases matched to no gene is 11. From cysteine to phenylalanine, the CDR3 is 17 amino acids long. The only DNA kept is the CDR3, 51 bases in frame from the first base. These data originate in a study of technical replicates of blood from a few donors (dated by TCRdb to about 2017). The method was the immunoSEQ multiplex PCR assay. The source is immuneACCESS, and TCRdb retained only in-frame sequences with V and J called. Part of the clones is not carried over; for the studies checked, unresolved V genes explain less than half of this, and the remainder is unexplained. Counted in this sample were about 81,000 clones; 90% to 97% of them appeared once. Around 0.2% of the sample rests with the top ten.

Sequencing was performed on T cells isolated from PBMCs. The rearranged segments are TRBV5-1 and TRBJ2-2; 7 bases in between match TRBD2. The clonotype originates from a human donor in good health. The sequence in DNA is TGCGCCAGCAGCTTGGCCGGGACTACGAATTTCCCCGGGGAGCTGTTTTTT. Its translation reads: CASSLAGTTNFPGELFF.